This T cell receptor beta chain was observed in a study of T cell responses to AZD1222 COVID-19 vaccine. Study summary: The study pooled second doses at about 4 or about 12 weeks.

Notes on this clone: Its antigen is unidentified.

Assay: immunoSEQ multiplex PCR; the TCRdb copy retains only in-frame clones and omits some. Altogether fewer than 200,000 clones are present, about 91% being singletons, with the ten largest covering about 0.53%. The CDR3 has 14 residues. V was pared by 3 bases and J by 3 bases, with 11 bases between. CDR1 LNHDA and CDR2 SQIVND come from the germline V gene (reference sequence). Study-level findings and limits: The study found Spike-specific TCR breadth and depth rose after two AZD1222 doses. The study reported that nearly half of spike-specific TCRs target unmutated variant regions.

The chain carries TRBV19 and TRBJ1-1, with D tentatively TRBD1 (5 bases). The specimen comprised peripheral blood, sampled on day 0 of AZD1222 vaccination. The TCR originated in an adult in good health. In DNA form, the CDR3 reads TGTGCCAGTAGTATCAGGGTCGCGTACACTGAAGCTTTCTTT. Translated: CASSIRVAYTEAFF.